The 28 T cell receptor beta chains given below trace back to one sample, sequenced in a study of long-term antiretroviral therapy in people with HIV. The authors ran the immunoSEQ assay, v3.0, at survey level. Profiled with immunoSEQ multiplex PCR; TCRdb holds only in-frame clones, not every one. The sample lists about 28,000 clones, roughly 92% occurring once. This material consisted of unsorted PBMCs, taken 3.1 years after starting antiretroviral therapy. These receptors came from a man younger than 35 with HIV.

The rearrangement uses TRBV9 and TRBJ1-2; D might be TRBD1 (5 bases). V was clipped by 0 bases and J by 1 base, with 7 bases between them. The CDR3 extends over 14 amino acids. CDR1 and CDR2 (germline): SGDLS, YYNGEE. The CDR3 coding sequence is TGTGCCAGCAGCGTAGGAGGGGTTAACTATGGCTACACCTTC. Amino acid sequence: CASSVGGVNYGYTF.

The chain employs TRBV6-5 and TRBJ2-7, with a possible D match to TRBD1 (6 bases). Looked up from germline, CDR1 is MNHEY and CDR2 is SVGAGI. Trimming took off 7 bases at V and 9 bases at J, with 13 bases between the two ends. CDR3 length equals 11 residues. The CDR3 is CASKQGPWQYF. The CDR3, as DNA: TGTGCCAGCAAACAGGGACCGTGGCAGTACTTC.

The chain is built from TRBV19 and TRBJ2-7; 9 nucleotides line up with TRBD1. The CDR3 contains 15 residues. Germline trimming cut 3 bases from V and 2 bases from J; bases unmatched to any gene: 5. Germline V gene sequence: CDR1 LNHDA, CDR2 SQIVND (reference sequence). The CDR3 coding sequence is TGTGCCAGTAGTATCCCCGGGACAGGGACCTACGAGCAGTACTTC. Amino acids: CASSIPGTGTYEQYF.

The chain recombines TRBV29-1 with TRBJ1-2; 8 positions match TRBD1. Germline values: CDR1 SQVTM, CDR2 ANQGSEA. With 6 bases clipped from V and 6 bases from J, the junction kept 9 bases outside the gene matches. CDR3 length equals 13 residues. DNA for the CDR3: TGCAGCGTGCCCCAGGGGGCGAATGATGGCTACACCTTC. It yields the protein CSVPQGANDGYTF.

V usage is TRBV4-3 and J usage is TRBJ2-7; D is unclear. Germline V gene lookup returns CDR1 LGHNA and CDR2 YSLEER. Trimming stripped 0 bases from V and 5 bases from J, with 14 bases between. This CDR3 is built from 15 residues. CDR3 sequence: CASSQDAGINNEQYF. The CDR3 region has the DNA TGCGCCAGCAGCCAAGACGCTGGCATAAACAACGAGCAGTACTTC.

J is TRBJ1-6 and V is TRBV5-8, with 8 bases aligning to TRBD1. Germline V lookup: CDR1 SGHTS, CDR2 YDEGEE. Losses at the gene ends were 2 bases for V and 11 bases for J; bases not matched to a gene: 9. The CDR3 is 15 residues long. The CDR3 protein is CASSFRDRSSTPLHF. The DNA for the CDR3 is TGTGCCAGCAGCTTCCGGGACAGGTCATCTACACCCCTCCACTTT.

CDR3 DNA: TGTGCCAGCAGCCCCGGTGGTAGGGAGAACACTGAAGCTTTCTTT. Translating it yields CASSPGGRENTEAFF. The chain recombines TRBV7-9 with TRBJ1-1; D remains ambiguous. V dropped 5 bases and J dropped 1 base, with 14 bases sitting between them. From germline, CDR1 is SEHNR and CDR2 FQNEAQ (reference sequence). The CDR3 extends over 15 amino acids.

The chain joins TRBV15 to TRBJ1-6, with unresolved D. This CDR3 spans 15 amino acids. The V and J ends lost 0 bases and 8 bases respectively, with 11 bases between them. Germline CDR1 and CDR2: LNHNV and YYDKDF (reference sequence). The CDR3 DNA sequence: TGTGCCACCAGCAGAGATGGGGAGGACCATTCACCCCTCCACTTT. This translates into CATSRDGEDHSPLHF.

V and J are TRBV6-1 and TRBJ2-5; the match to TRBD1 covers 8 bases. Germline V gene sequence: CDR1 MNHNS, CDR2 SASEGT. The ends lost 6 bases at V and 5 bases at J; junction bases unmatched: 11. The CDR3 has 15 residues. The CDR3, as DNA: TGTGCCAGCAGCGTTGGCCAGGGGGCAGCCGAGACCCAGTACTTC. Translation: CASSVGQGAAETQYF.

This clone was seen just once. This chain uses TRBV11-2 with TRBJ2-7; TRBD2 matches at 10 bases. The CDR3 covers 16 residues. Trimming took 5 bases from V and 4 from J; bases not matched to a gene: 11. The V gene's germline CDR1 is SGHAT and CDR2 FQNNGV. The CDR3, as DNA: TGTGCCAGCAGCGGAGCGGGGGGGGCAGGCAATTACGAGCAGTACTTC. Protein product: CASSGAGGAGNYEQYF.

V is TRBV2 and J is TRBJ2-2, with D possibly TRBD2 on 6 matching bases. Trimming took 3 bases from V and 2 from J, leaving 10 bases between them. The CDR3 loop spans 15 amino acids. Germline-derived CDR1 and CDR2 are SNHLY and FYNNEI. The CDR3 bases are TGTGCCAGCAGTGATCGACTAGTCAACACCGGGGAGCTGTTTTTT. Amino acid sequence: CASSDRLVNTGELFF.

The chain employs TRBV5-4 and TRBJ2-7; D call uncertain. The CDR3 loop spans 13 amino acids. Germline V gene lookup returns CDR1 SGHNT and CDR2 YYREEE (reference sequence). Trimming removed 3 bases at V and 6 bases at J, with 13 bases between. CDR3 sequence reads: CASSSIDPLEQYF. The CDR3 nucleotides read TGTGCCAGCAGCTCAATAGATCCTCTCGAGCAGTACTTC.

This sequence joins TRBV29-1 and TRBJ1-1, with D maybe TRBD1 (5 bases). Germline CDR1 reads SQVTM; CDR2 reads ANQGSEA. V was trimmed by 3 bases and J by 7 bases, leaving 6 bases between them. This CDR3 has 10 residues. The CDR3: CSVERGEAFF. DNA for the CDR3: TGCAGCGTTGAGAGGGGTGAAGCTTTCTTT.

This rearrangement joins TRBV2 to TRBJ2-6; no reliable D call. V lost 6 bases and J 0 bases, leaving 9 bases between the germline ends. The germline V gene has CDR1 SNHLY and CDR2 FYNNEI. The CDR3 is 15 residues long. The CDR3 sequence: CASSPIDSGANVLTF. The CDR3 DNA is TGTGCCAGCAGCCCAATAGACTCTGGGGCCAACGTCCTGACTTTC.

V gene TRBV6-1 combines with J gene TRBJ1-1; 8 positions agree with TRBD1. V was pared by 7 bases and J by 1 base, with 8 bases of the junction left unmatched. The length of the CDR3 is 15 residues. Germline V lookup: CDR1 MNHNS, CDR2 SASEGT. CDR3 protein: CASNRDRWGNTEAFF. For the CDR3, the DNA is TGTGCCAGCAACCGGGACAGGTGGGGGAACACTGAAGCTTTCTTT.

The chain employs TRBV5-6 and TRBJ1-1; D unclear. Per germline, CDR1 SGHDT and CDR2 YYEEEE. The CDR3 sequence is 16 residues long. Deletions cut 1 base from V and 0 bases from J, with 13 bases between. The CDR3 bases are TGTGCCAGCAGCTTGATGGCCCAGGCGTTGAACACTGAAGCTTTCTTT. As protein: CASSLMAQALNTEAFF.

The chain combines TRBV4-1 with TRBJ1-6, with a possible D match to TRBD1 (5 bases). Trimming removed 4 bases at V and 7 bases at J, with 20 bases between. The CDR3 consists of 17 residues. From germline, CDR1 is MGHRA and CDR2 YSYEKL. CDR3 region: CASSLRGRGDLNSPLHF. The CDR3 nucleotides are TGCGCCAGCAGCCTCCGGGGACGCGGGGATTTAAATTCACCCCTCCACTTT.

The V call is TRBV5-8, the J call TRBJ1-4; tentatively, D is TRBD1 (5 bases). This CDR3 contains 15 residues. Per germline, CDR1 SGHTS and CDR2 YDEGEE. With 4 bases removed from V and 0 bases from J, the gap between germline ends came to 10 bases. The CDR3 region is CASSLTGATNEKLFF. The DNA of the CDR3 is TGTGCCAGCAGCCTAACAGGAGCAACTAATGAAAAACTGTTTTTT.

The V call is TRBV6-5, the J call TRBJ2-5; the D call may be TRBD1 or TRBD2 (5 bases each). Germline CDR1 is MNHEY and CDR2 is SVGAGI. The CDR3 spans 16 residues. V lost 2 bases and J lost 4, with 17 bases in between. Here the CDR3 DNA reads TGTGCCAGCAGTTACCGCCTGTCTAGCAGGGCAGAGACCCAGTACTTC. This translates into CASSYRLSSRAETQYF.

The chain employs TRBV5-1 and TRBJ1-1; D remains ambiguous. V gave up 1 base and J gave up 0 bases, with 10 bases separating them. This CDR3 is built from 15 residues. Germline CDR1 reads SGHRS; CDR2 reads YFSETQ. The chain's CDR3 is CASSLSPAMNTEAFF. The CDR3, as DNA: TGCGCCAGCAGCTTGTCCCCGGCAATGAACACTGAAGCTTTCTTT.

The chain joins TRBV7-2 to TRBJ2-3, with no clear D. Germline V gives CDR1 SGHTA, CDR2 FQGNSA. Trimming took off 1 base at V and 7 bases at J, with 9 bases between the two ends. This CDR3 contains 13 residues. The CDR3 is CASSLVPENTQYF. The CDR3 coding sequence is TGTGCCAGCAGCTTAGTTCCTGAAAATACGCAGTATTTT. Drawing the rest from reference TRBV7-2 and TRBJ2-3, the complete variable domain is GAGVSQSPSNKVTEKGKDVELRCDPISGHTALYWYRQSLGQGLEFLIYFQGNSAPDKSGLPSDRFSAERTGGSVSTLTIQRTQQEDSAVYLCASSLVPENTQYFGPGTRLTVL.

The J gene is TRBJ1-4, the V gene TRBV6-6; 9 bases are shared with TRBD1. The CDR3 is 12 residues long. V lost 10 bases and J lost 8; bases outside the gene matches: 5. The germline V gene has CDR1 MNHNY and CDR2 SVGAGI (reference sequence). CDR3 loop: CAIYDRGEKLFF. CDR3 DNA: TGTGCCATCTACGACAGGGGGGAAAAACTGTTTTTT.

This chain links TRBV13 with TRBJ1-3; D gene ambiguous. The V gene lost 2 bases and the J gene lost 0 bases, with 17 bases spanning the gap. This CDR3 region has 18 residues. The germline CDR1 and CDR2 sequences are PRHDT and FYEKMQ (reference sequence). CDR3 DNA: TGTGCCAGCAGCTTACCGGTTCCAGTAGGACTCTCTGGAAACACCATATATTTT. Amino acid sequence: CASSLPVPVGLSGNTIYF.

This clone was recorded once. DNA for the CDR3: TGTGCCAGCAGCTTAGGTGGGTGGGGCAATCAGCCCCAGCATTTT. It codes for CASSLGGWGNQPQHF. The gene calls are TRBV7-2 and TRBJ1-5; D ambiguous. CDR1 SGHTA and CDR2 FQGNSA come from the germline V gene. The CDR3 is 15 residues long. The V and J ends lost 1 base and 2 bases respectively, with 9 bases between them.

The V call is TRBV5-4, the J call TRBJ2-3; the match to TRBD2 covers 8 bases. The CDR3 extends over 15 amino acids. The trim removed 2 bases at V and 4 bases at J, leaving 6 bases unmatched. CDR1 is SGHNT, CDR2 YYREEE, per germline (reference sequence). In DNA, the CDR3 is TGTGCCAGCAGCTTCAACGGGGGGGCGGCAGATACGCAGTATTTT. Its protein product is CASSFNGGAADTQYF.

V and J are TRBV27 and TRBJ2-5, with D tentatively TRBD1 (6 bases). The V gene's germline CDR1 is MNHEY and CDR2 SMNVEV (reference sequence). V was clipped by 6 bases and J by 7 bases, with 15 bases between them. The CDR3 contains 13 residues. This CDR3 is CASSLDRIGTQYF. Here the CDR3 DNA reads TGTGCCAGCAGCTTGGACAGAATCGGGACCCAGTACTTC.

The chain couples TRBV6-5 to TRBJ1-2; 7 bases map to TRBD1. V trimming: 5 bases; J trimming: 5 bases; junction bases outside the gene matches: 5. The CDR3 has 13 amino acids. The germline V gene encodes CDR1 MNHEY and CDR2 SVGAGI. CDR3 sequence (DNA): TGTGCCAGCAGTCGGGACAGATCTTATGGCTACACCTTC. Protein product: CASSRDRSYGYTF.

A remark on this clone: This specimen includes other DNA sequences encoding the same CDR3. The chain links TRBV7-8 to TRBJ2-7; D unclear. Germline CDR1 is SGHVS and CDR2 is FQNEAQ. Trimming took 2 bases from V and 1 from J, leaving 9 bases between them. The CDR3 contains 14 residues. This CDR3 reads CASSLSEVSYEQYF. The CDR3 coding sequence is TGTGCCAGCAGCTTATCCGAGGTGTCCTACGAGCAGTACTTC.